This T cell receptor (beta chain) stems from a study of T cell changes during pregnancy in multiple sclerosis. Measured with immunoSEQ multiplex PCR; TCRdb has only the in-frame clones, and not every one. This table holds 30,000 or so clones, roughly nine tenths found once. CDR1 and CDR2 from the germline V gene are MNHNS and SASEGT. CDR3 length: 19 residues. The V and J ends lost 2 bases and 5 bases respectively, with 27 bases between them. This clonotype was sampled from a female donor with multiple sclerosis, enrolled in a pregnancy study. The chain uses TRBV6-1 and TRBJ2-5; the D gene is possibly TRBD1 (6 bases). The sample consisted of CD8+ T cells from peripheral blood mononuclear cells, taken in the first trimester of pregnancy. CDR3 region: CASSEKGGVGDFALETQYF. CDR3 nucleotides: TGTGCCAGCAGTGAAAAAGGGGGAGTAGGTGACTTTGCCCTGGAGACCCAGTACTTC.